This T cell receptor (beta chain) was sequenced in a study of T cell responses to AZD1222 COVID-19 vaccine. As regards this clone: Its antigen is not identified.

General study points: After the peak T cell response, and only then, were repertoires sampled. The donor cohort was predominantly white British with a female majority, and clonal diversity may have been underestimated. With dominance at 160-218 and 743-854, vaccine-associated CD4 TCRs spanned spike.

Libraries were prepared by immunoSEQ multiplex PCR; TCRdb keeps only in-frame clonotypes and omits some of them. The profile shows about 77,000 clones, 92% of them singletons. V lost 8 bases and J lost 0, with 14 bases in between. This CDR3 has 14 residues. Germline V gives CDR1 MNHEY, CDR2 SVGAGI. This specimen consisted of peripheral blood, obtained 28 days after the second AZD1222 dose. This clonotype was obtained from an adult who received the AZD1222 COVID-19 vaccine. The chain employs TRBV6-5 and TRBJ2-7, with no clear D. The CDR3 nucleotides read TGTGCCAGCGGGTCGGGCGGAAACTCCTACGAGCAGTACTTC. Residues: CASGSGGNSYEQYF.